This T cell receptor beta chain was sequenced in a study of Graves' ophthalmopathy and Graves' hyperthyroidism. Establishment of the diagnosis relied upon clinical symptoms, serum thyroxine, TRAb, thyroid ultrasound and orbital computed tomography. In its sample, this clonotype was seen many times. Using RNA transcripts, the TCR beta CDR3 regions were amplified. Following a first-round RT-PCR that used HTBI primers, a second-round multiplex PCR was carried out. TCRdb re-analysed the multiplex PCR reads in MiXCR, keeping a single row per CDR3 protein. The top ten hold around 3% of the sample, which has over 650,000 distinct CDR3 sequences, just over 40% seen once. Trimming removed 3 bases at V and 2 bases at J, with 16 bases between. This CDR3 is built from 15 residues. Germline-derived CDR1 and CDR2 are DFQATT and SNEGSKA (reference sequence).

Sequencing was carried out using peripheral blood. The TCR originated in an adult man with Graves' ophthalmopathy. The V gene is TRBV20-1, the J gene TRBJ1-2; a possible D gene is TRBD1 (5 bases). The CDR3 reads CSASLLGTGNYGYTF. The CDR3 bases are TGCAGTGCTAGTCTTCTGGGAACAGGAAACTATGGCTACACCTTC.